The 13 T cell receptor beta chains in this list originate from one sample, sequenced in a study of graft-versus-host responses after intestinal transplantation. These receptors have no identified antigens. Here immunoSEQ multiplex PCR was the method, and the copy in TCRdb shows in-frame clones only, minus some. This table has about 100,000 clones, more than 85% appearing once. The sequencing here drew on unstimulated CD4+ T cells sorted from spleen or lymph node cells, taken before transplant. The receptors stem from a human donor who was the organ donor for an intestinal transplant.

The V and J genes are TRBV7-9 and TRBJ2-7, with TRBD2 as a possible D gene (7 bases). V shed 5 bases and J shed 7 bases, with 18 bases lying between them. The CDR3 is 14 amino acids. CDR1 and CDR2 from the germline V gene are SEHNR and FQNEAQ (reference sequence). The CDR3: CASSRTEGGEEQYF. The DNA for the CDR3 is TGTGCCAGCAGCCGAACCGAGGGGGGGGAAGAGCAGTACTTC. Together with reference TRBV7-9 and TRBJ2-7, the CDR3 gives the full variable domain: DTGVSQNPRHKITKRGQNVTFRCDPISEHNRLYWYRQTLGQGPEFLTYFQNEAQLEKSRLLSDRFSAERPKGSFSTLEIQRTEQGDSAMYLCASSRTEGGEEQYFGPGTRLTVT.

This clone was seen just once. This rearrangement joins TRBV30 to TRBJ1-5; 7 nucleotides agree with TRBD1. Germline lookup yields CDR1 GTSNPN and CDR2 SVGIG (reference sequence). V gave up 5 bases and J gave up 4 bases; unmatched junction bases: 8. The CDR3 runs 14 residues. Here the CDR3 DNA reads TGTGCCTGGTCAGGGGGTTTTCCGAATCAGCCCCAGCATTTT. It is translated as CAWSGGFPNQPQHF.

The chain joins TRBV14 to TRBJ2-5; 11 bases are shared with TRBD2. The germline CDR1 and CDR2 sequences are SGHDN and FVKESK. V dropped 6 bases and J dropped 4; count of bases not matched to a gene: 10. This CDR3 has 16 residues. The CDR3 protein is CASSQIGLAGGETQYF. Written as DNA, the CDR3 is TGTGCCAGCAGTCAAATAGGCCTAGCGGGGGGAGAGACCCAGTACTTC.

The J gene is TRBJ2-7, the V gene TRBV28, with 7 bases that match TRBD1. CDR1 and CDR2 from the germline V gene are MDHEN and SYDVKM. CDR3 size: 13 residues. J was trimmed by 5 bases and V by 5 bases; bases with no gene match: 6. DNA of the CDR3: TGTGCCAGCAGTAGGGGGCAGTTCAACGAGCAGTACTTC. Translation gives CASSRGQFNEQYF.

The CDR3 loop is CASSESKAWGGVIEAFF. CDR3 sequence (DNA): TGCGCCAGCAGTGAGTCGAAGGCCTGGGGGGGGGTGATTGAAGCTTTCTTT. The J gene is TRBJ1-1, the V gene TRBV10-2, with D perhaps matching TRBD1 (5 bases). From germline, CDR1 is WSHSY and CDR2 SAAADI. V dropped 0 bases and J dropped 7 bases, with 21 bases sitting between them. The CDR3 totals 17 residues.

About this clone: Other DNA variants within this sample encode the same CDR3. The gene calls are TRBV5-1 and TRBJ2-3, with TRBD2 matching 7 bases. This CDR3 is 15 amino acids long. Germline V gene sequence: CDR1 SGHRS, CDR2 YFSETQ. V shed 0 bases and J 1 base; nucleotides not matched to a gene: 2. CDR3 nucleotide sequence: TGCGCCAGCAGCTTGGCGGCGGGGGGCACAGATACGCAGTATTTT. Its protein is CASSLAAGGTDTQYF.

The V and J genes are TRBV6-1 and TRBJ2-5; 8 nucleotides agree with TRBD1. CDR1 and CDR2 from the germline V gene are MNHNS and SASEGT. V was pared by 7 bases and J by 5 bases, with 9 bases of the junction left unmatched. CDR3 length: 14 amino acids. The CDR3 DNA sequence: TGTGCCAGCATGGGGGTCAGGGGGCGGGAGACCCAGTACTTC. It is translated as CASMGVRGRETQYF.

The CDR3 here is CASSAWDRQETQYF. In nucleotides, the CDR3 is TGTGCCAGTAGTGCATGGGACAGGCAAGAGACCCAGTACTTC. The chain has TRBV19 and TRBJ2-5; TRBD1 aligns across 8 bases. The CDR3 sequence is 14 residues long. V was pared by 5 bases and J by 2 bases, with 4 bases of the junction left unmatched. Germline V gene sequence: CDR1 LNHDA, CDR2 SQIVND (reference sequence).

This chain uses TRBV15 with TRBJ2-3; D remains unclear. The germline V and J ends were trimmed by 0 bases and 3 bases, with 1 base remaining between them. This CDR3 comprises 12 residues. Per germline, CDR1 LNHNV and CDR2 YYDKDF (reference sequence). CDR3 in DNA: TGTGCCACCAGCAGAGAAACAGATACGCAGTATTTT. Translating gives CATSRETDTQYF. Full variable domain (rest looked up from reference TRBV15 and TRBJ2-3): DAMVIQNPRYQVTQFGKPVTLSCSQTLNHNVMYWYQQKSSQAPKLLFHYYDKDFNNEADTPDNFQSRRPNTSFCFLDIRSPGLGDTAMYLCATSRETDTQYFGPGTRLTVL.

The V gene is TRBV9, the J gene TRBJ2-1, with D perhaps TRBD1 (6 bases). CDR1 is SGDLS and CDR2 is YYNGEE in the germline V gene. The CDR3 spans 16 residues. Trimming removed 3 bases at V and 6 bases at J, with 19 bases between. Here the CDR3 reads CASSGGLWGPPNEQFF. The CDR3 bases are TGTGCCAGCAGCGGGGGCCTATGGGGGCCCCCCAATGAGCAGTTCTTC. The full variable domain, its missing parts supplied by reference TRBV9 and TRBJ2-1, is DSGVTQTPKHLITATGQRVTLRCSPRSGDLSVYWYQQSLDQGLQFLIQYYNGEERAKGNILERFSAQQFPDLHSELNLSSLELGDSALYFCASSGGLWGPPNEQFFGPGTRLTVL.

DNA of the CDR3: TGCGCCACCTCATCCCGCGGAGCGAACACTGAAGCTTTCTTT. This sequence encodes CATSSRGANTEAFF. The chain combines TRBV4-1 with TRBJ1-1; no clear D. Germline V gene lookup returns CDR1 MGHRA and CDR2 YSYEKL. The CDR3 is 14 residues long. The V end was cut by 10 bases, the J end by 1 base, with 16 bases between.

The chain recombines TRBV27 with TRBJ2-3; 8 bases match TRBD1. After removal of 1 base from V and 3 bases from J, the junction contained 6 bases not matched to a gene. CDR1 MNHEY and CDR2 SMNVEV come from the germline V gene (reference sequence). This CDR3 comprises 16 residues. For the CDR3, the DNA is TGTGCCAGCAGTTTATTACGGACAGGGAGAACAGATACGCAGTATTTT. Translated, it gives CASSLLRTGRTDTQYF.

This chain connects TRBV27 to TRBJ2-3; D gene ambiguous. CDR3 length: 15 residues. From germline, CDR1 is MNHEY and CDR2 SMNVEV (reference sequence). V was cut by 4 bases and J by 0 bases, with 11 bases left in between. The CDR3 sequence: CASSSPSISTDTQYF. CDR3 sequence (DNA): TGTGCCAGCAGTTCGCCTTCAATTAGCACAGATACGCAGTATTTT.